This T cell receptor (beta chain) was sequenced during a study of shared clonotypes between healthy human individuals. Germline lookup yields CDR1 MDHEN and CDR2 SYDVKM. V lost 1 base, J lost 5 bases, and 14 bases lay in between. CDR3 length: 16 residues. The protocol was immunoSEQ multiplex PCR, while the TCRdb copy is restricted to in-frame clones and leaves out a portion. The table lists about 2.1 million clones, 90% to 95% of them singletons, with 1.5% to 2% in the top ten. Naivety among CD8 cells was defined by CD45RO negativity and positive CCR7 selection, thereby excluding terminally differentiated effector memory CD45RA+ cells. Donors, without exception, were Caucasian adults residing in Nashville, Tennessee.

The chain links TRBV28 to TRBJ2-2; D is possibly TRBD2 (5 bases). What was sequenced was naive CD8+ T cells from PBMCs. The TCR sequence derives from a man younger than 35 in good health. Some clones in this sample may be carry-over from other donors' samples. In DNA, the CDR3 is TGTGCCAGCAGTTTATACCGGGGTAGCCCGACCGGGGAGCTGTTTTTT. It translates to CASSLYRGSPTGELFF.